This is a list of T cell receptor beta chains from one sample in a study of T cell repertoires in ileal Crohn's disease. Clones were sequenced by immunoSEQ multiplex PCR, and TCRdb holds only the in-frame ones, with some missing. Altogether about 13,000 clones are present, about 70% being singletons, with the ten largest covering about 9%. Sample: ileal tissue. The source of these receptors is an adult with Crohn's disease. The CDR3 runs from the conserved cysteine through the conserved F or W. The D gene is left open where the match is weak. Only part of the rows carry a size: once, few, many, or a class if the clone is expanded.

once	-	TRBJ1-1	TRBV2	TGTGCCAGCAGTCCCCTACGTAGCGGGAACACTGAAGCTTTCTTT	CASSPLRSGNTEAFF
-	-	TRBJ2-7	TRBV21-1	TGTGCCAGCAGCATAGGAAGCGGGGGCGCTTCCTACGAGCAGTACTTC	CASSIGSGGASYEQYF
once	-	TRBJ1-1	TRBV6-6	TGTGCCAGCAGCGCCAGGCGGACAGAGAACACTGAAGCTTTCTTT	CASSARRTENTEAFF
-	-	TRBJ2-2	TRBV11-2	TGTGCCAGCAGCTTTCCTCAGGCGGGGATGAACACCGGGGAGCTGTTTTTT	CASSFPQAGMNTGELFF
-	-	TRBJ2-7	TRBV7-8	TGTGCCAGCAGCTTAGGTTCGGAAGTCTACGAGCAGTACTTC	CASSLGSEVYEQYF
-	TRBD1	TRBJ2-2	TRBV19	TGTGCCAGTATCCCGGACAGGGCAGTGGCCGGGGAGCTGTTTTTT	CASIPDRAVAGELFF
-	TRBD1	TRBJ1-4	TRBV5-1	TGCGCCAGCAGCTTGGGACAGGGAGGGGAAAAACTGTTTTTT	CASSLGQGGEKLFF
-	-	TRBJ2-5	TRBV7-2	TGTGCCAGCAGCCCCTATGGAGGTGGGACCCAGTACTTC	CASSPYGGGTQYF
few	-	TRBJ1-6	TRBV19	TGTGCCAGCAGCTCCTATAATTCACCCCTCCACTTT	CASSSYNSPLHF
-	TRBD1	TRBJ2-7	TRBV11-2	TGTGCCAGCAGCGACGGGACAGCCTCCTACGAGCAGTACTTC	CASSDGTASYEQYF
-	TRBD2	TRBJ2-5	TRBV6-6	TGTGCCAGCAGTTACTCGACTAGCGGGGGAGAGACCCAGTACTTC	CASSYSTSGGETQYF
-	-	TRBJ2-7	TRBV18	TGTGCCAGCTCACCAAACAGGGACTACGAGCAGTACTTC	CASSPNRDYEQYF
-	TRBD2	TRBJ2-7	TRBV10-1	TGCGCCAGCAGTGAAGGCGGGGGGGAGAACGAGCAGTACTTC	CASSEGGGENEQYF
-	-	TRBJ1-2	TRBV7-4	TGTGCCAGCAGCCAGACGGGGGCTCGGCGTGGCTACACCTTC	CASSQTGARRGYTF
-	TRBD2	TRBJ2-1	TRBV9	TGTGCCAGCAGCGTAGTGGATAGCGGGGCCAATGAGCAGTTCTTC	CASSVVDSGANEQFF
-	TRBD1	TRBJ1-2	TRBV6-5	TGTGCCAGCAGCCCGGGACAGGGAGGAGGCTACACCTTC	CASSPGQGGGYTF
-	TRBD2	TRBJ2-2	TRBV2	TGTGCCAGCAGTGATCGGCGGGGGGGCCCCGGGGAGCTGTTTTTT	CASSDRRGGPGELFF
-	-	TRBJ2-5	TRBV5-1	TGCGCCAGCAGCGCGGGCCTGAGGGGGGCCGGGGAGACCCAGTACTTC	CASSAGLRGAGETQYF
-	-	TRBJ2-7	TRBV5-1	TGCGCCAGCAGCTTGGCGGCAGGGTCCTACGAGCAGTACTTC	CASSLAAGSYEQYF
-	-	TRBJ2-5	TRBV12-5	TGTGCTAGTGGCAAGGACAGCCAAGAGACCCAGTACTTC	CASGKDSQETQYF
once	-	TRBJ2-3	TRBV11-3	TGTGCCAGCAGCCTCAGTAGAACAGATACGCAGTATTTT	CASSLSRTDTQYF
once	-	TRBJ1-2	TRBV5-1	TGTGCCAGCAGCTTGGGCGGCTCCTATGGCTACACCTTC	CASSLGGSYGYTF
-	-	TRBJ2-7	TRBV7-9	TGTGCCAGCAGCTTGGCCCTAGCGGAGCAGTACTTC	CASSLALAEQYF
-	TRBD1	TRBJ2-1	TRBV2	TGTGCCAGCAACATACAGGGGCCTTACAATGAGCAGTTCTTC	CASNIQGPYNEQFF
-	TRBD1	TRBJ1-1	TRBV28	TGTGCCAGCAGTCTTGGGACAGGGGATGAGGCTTTCTTT	CASSLGTGDEAFF
few	-	TRBJ2-5	TRBV2	TGTGCCAGCACCGGGGACGGGCGGTACCAAGAGACCCAGTACTTC	CASTGDGRYQETQYF
few	-	TRBJ1-1	TRBV5-4	TGTGCCAGCAGCGATACATTGAACACTGAAGCTTTCTTT	CASSDTLNTEAFF
-	TRBD1	TRBJ2-1	TRBV27	TGTGCCAGCAAATCCCCTCGGACAGGGCTGAGCAATGAGCAGTTCTTC	CASKSPRTGLSNEQFF
-	-	TRBJ1-6	TRBV4-1	TGCGCCAGCAGCCGAGTTTGGGGGGTACAAAATTCACCCCTCCACTTT	CASSRVWGVQNSPLHF
large	-	TRBJ2-7	TRBV13	TGTGCCAGCAGCCCTGCAAGTGCAGGAGTAGGGGAGCAGTACTTC	CASSPASAGVGEQYF
-	-	TRBJ1-5	TRBV6-5	TGTGCCAGCAGTTACTCCTTTGGCAGGGGCCAGCCCCAGCATTTT	CASSYSFGRGQPQHF
-	TRBD2	TRBJ2-1	TRBV5-1	TGCGCCAGCAGCTTATCTGGCGGGGGAGGGAATGAGCAGTTCTTC	CASSLSGGGGNEQFF
few	TRBD1	TRBJ2-7	TRBV19	TGTGCCAGTAGTATAAAGACAGGGATGGACGAGCAGTACTTC	CASSIKTGMDEQYF
-	TRBD1	TRBJ1-2	TRBV5-1	TGCGCCAGCAGCCCTGGACAGGACAACTATGGCTACACCTTC	CASSPGQDNYGYTF
-	-	TRBJ1-3	TRBV5-3	TGTGCCAGAAGAACGGATGGGCCTGGAAACACCATATATTTT	CARRTDGPGNTIYF
-	TRBD1	TRBJ1-5	TRBV19	TGTGCCAGTAGTACCCGGGACAGCCCCAATCAGCCCCAGCATTTT	CASSTRDSPNQPQHF
-	-	TRBJ1-1	TRBV28	TGTGCCAGCACCCTTGATTTGAAGGAAGCTTTCTTT	CASTLDLKEAFF
-	TRBD2	TRBJ2-5	TRBV11-3	TGTGCCAGCAGCTTGGGCGCGGGGGATCAAGAGACCCAGTACTTC	CASSLGAGDQETQYF
-	-	TRBJ1-2	TRBV15	TGTGCCACCAGCTCGTCCAGGATCGCCAGGGCCCTCTACACCTTC	CATSSSRIARALYTF
-	-	TRBJ1-1	TRBV19	TGTGCCAGTAGCCCGATGAGAGGCACTGAAGCTTTCTTT	CASSPMRGTEAFF
few	TRBD2	TRBJ2-5	TRBV5-6	TGTGCCAGCAGCTTGAGGGGAGGGGAGACCCAGTACTTC	CASSLRGGETQYF
-	-	TRBJ2-7	TRBV5-1	TGCGCCAGCAGCTCCTGGACAGCTAGCTCCTACGAGCAGTACTTC	CASSSWTASSYEQYF